These T cell receptor beta chains were read from a single sample in a study of HIV-infected patients and healthy controls. TCRdb reprocessed the 5' RACE reads via MiXCR and lists one record per CDR3 protein. This sample has over 55,000 distinct CDR3 sequences, with roughly a sixth found just once. Material for sequencing was CD4+ T cells from blood. The source is a human donor in good health. Each CDR3 is given with its conserved first and last residue. D genes are given only for firm matches. Size tells how often a clone was seen (once, few, many) or the class of an expanded clone, and some rows leave it out.

clone_size j_call v_call d_call cdr3_nt cdr3_aa
many TRBJ2-1 TRBV5-4 TRBD2 TGTGCCAGCAGCGGGTTAGCGGGGGCCTACAATGAGCAGTTCTTC CASSGLAGAYNEQFF
many TRBJ2-7 TRBV3-1 TRBD2 TGTGCCAGCAGCCGGGTAGCGGGAAGTCCTTACGAGCAGTACTTC CASSRVAGSPYEQYF
. TRBJ2-7 TRBV6-2/TRBV6-3 . TGTGCCAGCAGTACCTTAAGGGGGTCACCCTACGAGCAGTACTTC CASSTLRGSPYEQYF
. TRBJ2-3 TRBV5-4 TRBD1 TGTGCCAGCAGCCCCGACAGGGGCGGGGTAAGGACAGATACGCAGTATTTT CASSPDRGGVRTDTQYF
. TRBJ1-2 TRBV29-1 TRBD1 TGCAGCGTGGAGACCGTACAGGGGGCAATTGGCGGCTACACCTTC CSVETVQGAIGGYTF
many TRBJ2-4 TRBV29-1 . TGCAGCGTGCGGGACAGCCTAAACATTCAGTACTTC CSVRDSLNIQYF
few TRBJ2-3 TRBV5-5 TRBD2 TGTGCCAGCAGCCTTGGGGGGGGGGTAGCGCAGTATTTT CASSLGGGVAQYF
. TRBJ1-2 TRBV10-3 . TGTGCCATCAGTCAGAGGACAGAAAGCTATGGCTACACCTTC CAISQRTESYGYTF
many TRBJ2-2 TRBV20-1 . TGCAGTGCTAGAGACAGGGGCAGCGGGGCGGGCACCGGGGAGCTGTTTTTT CSARDRGSGAGTGELFF
many TRBJ1-5 TRBV7-9 . TGTGCCAGCAGCTTAGCGGGCCAGACCAATCAGCCCCAGCATTTT CASSLAGQTNQPQHF
many TRBJ2-5 TRBV5-1 . TGCGCCAGCAGCCAACAAAGTTTCGGGGCAGAGACCCAGTACTTC CASSQQSFGAETQYF
. TRBJ2-3 TRBV19 . TGTGCCAGTAGAGCCCGGGGGTTCACAGATACGCAGTATTTT CASRARGFTDTQYF
. TRBJ2-7 TRBV30 . TGTGCCTGGAGTGTCGGCGGTATGAGCTCCTACGAGCAGTACTTC CAWSVGGMSSYEQYF